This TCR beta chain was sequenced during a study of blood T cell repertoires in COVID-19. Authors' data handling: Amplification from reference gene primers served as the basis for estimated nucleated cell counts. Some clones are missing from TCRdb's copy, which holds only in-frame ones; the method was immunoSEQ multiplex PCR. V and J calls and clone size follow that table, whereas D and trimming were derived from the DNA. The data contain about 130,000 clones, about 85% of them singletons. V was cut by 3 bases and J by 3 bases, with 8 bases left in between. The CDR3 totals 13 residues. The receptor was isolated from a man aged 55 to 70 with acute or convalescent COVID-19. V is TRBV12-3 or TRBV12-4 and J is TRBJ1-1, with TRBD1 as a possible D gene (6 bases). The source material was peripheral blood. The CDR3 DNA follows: TGTGCCAGCAGTTTTGGACAGTACACTGAAGCTTTCTTT. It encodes CASSFGQYTEAFF.